Reported below is one T cell receptor (beta chain). The source of the sample is a study of shared clonotypes between healthy human individuals. The CDR3 length is 14 residues. The germline V gene has CDR1 MNHNY and CDR2 SVGAGI (reference sequence). After removal of 5 bases from V and 7 bases from J, the junction contained 7 bases not matched to a gene. The data were produced by immunoSEQ multiplex PCR, yet TCRdb's version contains in-frame clones alone and is incomplete. In the table there are some 580,000 clones, about 96% of which are singletons. The sample taken for sequencing was naive CD4+ T cells sorted from blood. Subset reported: CD45RA+ positively selected. The TCR sequence derives from a woman aged 25 to 39 in good health. This chain uses TRBV6-6 with TRBJ1-4; TRBD1 agrees at 7 bases. Here the CDR3 DNA reads TGTGCCAGCAGTCCAACAGGGGCCCCTGAAAAACTGTTTTTT. Translating gives CASSPTGAPEKLFF.